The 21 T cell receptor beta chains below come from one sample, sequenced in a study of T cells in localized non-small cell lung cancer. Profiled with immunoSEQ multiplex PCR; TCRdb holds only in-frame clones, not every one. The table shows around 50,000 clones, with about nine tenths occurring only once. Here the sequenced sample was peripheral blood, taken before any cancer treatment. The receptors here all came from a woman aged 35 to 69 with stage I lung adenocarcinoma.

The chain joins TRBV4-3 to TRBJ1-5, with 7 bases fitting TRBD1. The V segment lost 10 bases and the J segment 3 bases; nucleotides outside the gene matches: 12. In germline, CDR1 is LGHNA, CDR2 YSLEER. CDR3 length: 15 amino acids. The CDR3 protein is CANFRDRLLNQPQHF. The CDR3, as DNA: TGCGCCAATTTCCGGGACAGACTCCTCAATCAGCCCCAGCATTTT.

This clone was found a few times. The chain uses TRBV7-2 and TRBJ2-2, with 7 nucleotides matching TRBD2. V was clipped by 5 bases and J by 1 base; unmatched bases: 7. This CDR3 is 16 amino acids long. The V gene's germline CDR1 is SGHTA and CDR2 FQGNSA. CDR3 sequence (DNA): TGTGCCAGCAGCATATATAGCGGGCAGAACACCGGGGAGCTGTTTTTT. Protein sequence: CASSIYSGQNTGELFF.

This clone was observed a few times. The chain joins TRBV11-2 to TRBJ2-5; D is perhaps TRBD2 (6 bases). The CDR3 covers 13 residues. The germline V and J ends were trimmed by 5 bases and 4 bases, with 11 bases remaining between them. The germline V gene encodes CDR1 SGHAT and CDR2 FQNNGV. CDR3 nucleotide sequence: TGTGCCAGCAGCCCCCGACTAGGAGAGACCCAGTACTTC. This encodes CASSPRLGETQYF.

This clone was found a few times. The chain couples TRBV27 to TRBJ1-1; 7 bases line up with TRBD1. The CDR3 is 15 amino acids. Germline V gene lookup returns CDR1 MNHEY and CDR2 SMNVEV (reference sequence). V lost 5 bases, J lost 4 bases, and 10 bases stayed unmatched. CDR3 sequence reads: CASSIGDRWSTEAFF. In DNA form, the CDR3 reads TGTGCCAGCAGTATAGGGGACAGATGGTCCACTGAAGCTTTCTTT.

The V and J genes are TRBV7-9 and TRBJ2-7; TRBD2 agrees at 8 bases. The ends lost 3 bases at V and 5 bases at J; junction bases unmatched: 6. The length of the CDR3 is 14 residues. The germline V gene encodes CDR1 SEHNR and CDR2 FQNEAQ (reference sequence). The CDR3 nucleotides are TGTGCCAGCAGCTTCGACGGGGGGGCCAACGAGCAGTACTTC. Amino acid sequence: CASSFDGGANEQYF.

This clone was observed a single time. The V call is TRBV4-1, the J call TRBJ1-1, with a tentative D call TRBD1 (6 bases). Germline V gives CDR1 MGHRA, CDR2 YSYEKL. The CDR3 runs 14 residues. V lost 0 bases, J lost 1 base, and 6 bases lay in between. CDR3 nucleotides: TGCGCCAGCAGCCAAGAGGGACAGAACACTGAAGCTTTCTTT. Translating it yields CASSQEGQNTEAFF.

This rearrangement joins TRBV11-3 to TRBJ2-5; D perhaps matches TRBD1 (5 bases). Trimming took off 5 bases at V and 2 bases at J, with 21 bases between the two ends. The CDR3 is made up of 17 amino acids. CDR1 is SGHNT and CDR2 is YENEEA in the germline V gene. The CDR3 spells CASSPSRQGFGQETQYF. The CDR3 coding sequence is TGTGCCAGCAGCCCTAGTCGGCAGGGTTTCGGACAAGAGACCCAGTACTTC.

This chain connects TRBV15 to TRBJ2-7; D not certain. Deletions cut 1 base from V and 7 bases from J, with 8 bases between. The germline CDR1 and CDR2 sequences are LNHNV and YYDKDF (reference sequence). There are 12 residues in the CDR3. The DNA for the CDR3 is TGTGCCACCAGCAGAGGGTTAAGGGAGCAGTACTTC. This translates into CATSRGLREQYF.

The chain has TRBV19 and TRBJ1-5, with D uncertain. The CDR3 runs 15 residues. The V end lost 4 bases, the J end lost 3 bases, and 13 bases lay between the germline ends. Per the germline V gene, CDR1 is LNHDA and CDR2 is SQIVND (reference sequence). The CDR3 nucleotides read TGTGCCAGTAGTACGATCTTGGACTACAATCAGCCCCAGCATTTT. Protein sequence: CASSTILDYNQPQHF.

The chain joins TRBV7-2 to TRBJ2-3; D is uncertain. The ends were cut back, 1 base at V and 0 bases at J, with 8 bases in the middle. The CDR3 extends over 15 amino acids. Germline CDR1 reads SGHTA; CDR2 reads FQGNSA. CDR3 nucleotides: TGTGCCAGCAGCTTAGATAACTATAGCACAGATACGCAGTATTTT. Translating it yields CASSLDNYSTDTQYF.

The CDR3 spells CASSLQGATEAFF. The CDR3 DNA follows: TGTGCCAGCAGTTTACAGGGGGCAACTGAAGCTTTCTTT. This chain links TRBV25-1 with TRBJ1-1; TRBD1 agrees at 9 bases. From germline, CDR1 is MGHDK and CDR2 SYGVNS. The CDR3 sequence is 13 residues long. V gave up 5 bases and J gave up 5 bases; unmatched junction bases: 3.

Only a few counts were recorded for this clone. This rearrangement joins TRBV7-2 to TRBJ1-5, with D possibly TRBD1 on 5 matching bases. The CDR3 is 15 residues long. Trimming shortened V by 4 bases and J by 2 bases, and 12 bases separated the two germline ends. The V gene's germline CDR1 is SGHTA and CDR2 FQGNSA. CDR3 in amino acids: CASSSQGIGNQPQHF. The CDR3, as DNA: TGTGCCAGCAGCTCGCAGGGTATCGGCAATCAGCCCCAGCATTTT.

DNA of the CDR3: TGTGCCAGCAGCTTAGATGGTTCCGTGGCAGGGAGGTCACCCCTCCACTTT. Residues: CASSLDGSVAGRSPLHF. The genes are TRBV11-2 and TRBJ1-6, with a possible D match to TRBD1 (5 bases). This CDR3 is built from 17 residues. CDR1 SGHAT and CDR2 FQNNGV come from the germline V gene. The V gene lost 0 bases and the J gene lost 10 bases, with 19 bases spanning the gap. Filled out from reference TRBV11-2 and TRBJ1-6, the complete variable domain reads EAGVAQSPRYKIIEKRQSVAFWCNPISGHATLYWYQQILGQGPKLLIQFQNNGVVDDSQLPKDRFSAERLKGVDSTLKIQPAKLEDSAVYLCASSLDGSVAGRSPLHFGNGTRLTVT.

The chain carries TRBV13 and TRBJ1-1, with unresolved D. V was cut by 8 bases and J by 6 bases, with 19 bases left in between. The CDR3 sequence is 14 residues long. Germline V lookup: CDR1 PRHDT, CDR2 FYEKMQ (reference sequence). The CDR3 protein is CASFPRASLSEAFF. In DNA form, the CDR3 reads TGTGCCAGCTTTCCGAGGGCGAGTTTATCTGAAGCTTTCTTT.

The CDR3 DNA sequence: TGTGCCAGCAGTTTACAGGGGGCCTCCTACGAGCAGTACTTC. Protein: CASSLQGASYEQYF. The chain has TRBV2 and TRBJ2-7; 9 bases align to TRBD1. With 5 bases clipped from V and 0 bases from J, the junction kept 2 bases outside the gene matches. Germline CDR1 SNHLY, CDR2 FYNNEI. CDR3 length equals 14 residues.

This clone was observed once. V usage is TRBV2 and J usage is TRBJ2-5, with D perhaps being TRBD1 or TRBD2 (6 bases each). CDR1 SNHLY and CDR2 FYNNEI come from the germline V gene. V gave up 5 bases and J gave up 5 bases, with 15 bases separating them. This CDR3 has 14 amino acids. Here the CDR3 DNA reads TGTGCCAGCAGTCAACAGGGAGGTTGGGAGACCCAGTACTTC. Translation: CASSQQGGWETQYF.

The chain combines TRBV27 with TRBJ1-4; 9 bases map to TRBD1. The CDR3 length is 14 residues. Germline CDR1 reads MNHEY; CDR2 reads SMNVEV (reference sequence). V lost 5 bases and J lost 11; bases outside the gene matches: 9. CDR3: CASSPPGTGRKLFF. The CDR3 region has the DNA TGTGCCAGCAGTCCCCCCGGGACAGGGCGGAAACTGTTTTTT. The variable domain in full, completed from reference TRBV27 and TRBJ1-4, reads EAQVTQNPRYLITVTGKKLTVTCSQNMNHEYMSWYRQDPGLGLRQIYYSMNVEVTDKGDVPEGYKVSRKEKRNFPLILESPSPNQTSLYFCASSPPGTGRKLFFGSGTQLSVL.

CDR3 coding DNA: TGCGCCAGCCGAAGACGAAGACGGGATAATTCACCCCTCCACTTT. This gives the protein CASRRRRRDNSPLHF. V and J are TRBV23-1 and TRBJ1-6, with unresolved D. TRBV23-1 falls under the ORF class, with uncertain function. The CDR3 covers 15 residues. Trimming removed 8 bases from V and 5 bases from J, with 16 bases in between.

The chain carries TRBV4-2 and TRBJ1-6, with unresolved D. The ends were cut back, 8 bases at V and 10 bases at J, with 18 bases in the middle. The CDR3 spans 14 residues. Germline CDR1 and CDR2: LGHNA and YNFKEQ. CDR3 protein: CASGVRETRSPLHF. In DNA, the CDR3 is TGTGCCAGCGGCGTTAGAGAAACAAGGTCACCCCTCCACTTT.

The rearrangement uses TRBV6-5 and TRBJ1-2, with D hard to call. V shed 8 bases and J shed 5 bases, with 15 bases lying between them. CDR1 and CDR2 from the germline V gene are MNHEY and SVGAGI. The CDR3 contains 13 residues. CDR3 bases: TGTGCCAGCGTCCCGAAGCTTAGGTATGGCTACACCTTC. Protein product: CASVPKLRYGYTF.

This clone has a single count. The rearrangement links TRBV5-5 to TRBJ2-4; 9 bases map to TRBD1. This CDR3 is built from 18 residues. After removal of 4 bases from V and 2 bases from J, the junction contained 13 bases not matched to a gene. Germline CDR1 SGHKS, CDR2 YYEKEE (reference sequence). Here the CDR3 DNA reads TGTGCCAGCAGCCAAATACTCCGGGACAGGGTTTCCAAAAACATTCAGTACTTC. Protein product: CASSQILRDRVSKNIQYF.